These 10 T cell receptor beta chains came from one sample sequenced in a study of vaccination effects on CD4 cells after COVID-19. TCRdb keeps only in-frame clones here, not all; method: immunoSEQ multiplex PCR. The sample has about 22,000 clones, 73% seen once; the top ten hold about 12%. Their antigen targets remain unknown. Within the ViraFEST assay, antigen-specific CD4+ T cells underwent expansion with viral peptide pools prior to sequencing. Culturing for about 10 days preceded CD4+ T cell isolation. The sequencing used CD4+ T cells from PBMCs cultured with HCoV-229E spike peptides, collected before COVID-19 vaccination. These receptors all stem from a human donor who received a COVID-19 vaccine.

The chain couples TRBV10-3 to TRBJ1-1; D is uncertain. This CDR3 has 13 residues. The V end was cut by 2 bases, the J end by 0 bases, with 4 bases between. Germline lookup yields CDR1 ENHRY and CDR2 SYGVKD. The CDR3 is CAISEVVNTEAFF. CDR3 DNA sequence: TGTGCCATCAGTGAGGTAGTGAACACTGAAGCTTTCTTT.

CDR3 sequence: CASSSPLNTGELFF. DNA for the CDR3: TGTGCCAGCAGCTCCCCATTGAACACCGGGGAGCTGTTTTTT. The rearrangement joins TRBV6-2 or TRBV6-3 to TRBJ2-2, with D hard to call. The CDR3 covers 14 residues. Between the trimmed V and J ends, which lost 6 bases and 1 base, there was a span of 9 bases. CDR1 MNHEY and CDR2 SVGEGT come from the germline V gene.

The chain has TRBV5-1 and TRBJ1-6; no firm D call. The CDR3 has 15 residues. The V and J ends lost 0 bases and 7 bases respectively, with 11 bases between them. CDR1 is SGHRS, CDR2 YFSETQ, per germline. CDR3 bases: TGCGCCAGCAGCTTGGGGGGTGTTGGGAATTCACCCCTCCACTTT. Translation gives CASSLGGVGNSPLHF.

The chain couples TRBV13 to TRBJ2-7, with TRBD2 matching 8 bases. Germline lookup yields CDR1 PRHDT and CDR2 FYEKMQ (reference sequence). V dropped 5 bases and J dropped 3; count of bases not matched to a gene: 12. This CDR3 region has 16 residues. The CDR3 sequence: CASSPGGVWYDYEQYF. The CDR3 DNA follows: TGTGCCAGCAGCCCGGGGGGGGTGTGGTACGACTACGAGCAGTACTTC.

The V call is TRBV18, the J call TRBJ2-3; 8 bases are a match to TRBD1. V trimming: 4 bases; J trimming: 4 bases; junction bases outside the gene matches: 4. This CDR3 has 14 amino acids. Germline V gene sequence: CDR1 KGHSH, CDR2 LQKENI. This chain's CDR3 is CASSLEQGADTQYF. The CDR3 nucleotides are TGTGCCAGCTCACTAGAACAGGGGGCAGATACGCAGTATTTT.

CDR3 sequence reads: CASSLGTYEQYF. The CDR3 nucleotides are TGTGCCAGCAGTTTAGGAACCTACGAGCAGTACTTC. This rearrangement joins TRBV12-3 or TRBV12-4 to TRBJ2-7; D unresolved. The CDR3 totals 12 residues. V was cut by 1 base and J by 2 bases, with 3 bases left in between.

This rearrangement joins TRBV19 to TRBJ2-1, with 9 bases matching TRBD2. Germline CDR1 LNHDA, CDR2 SQIVND (reference sequence). The CDR3 covers 15 residues. V trimming: 6 bases; J trimming: 2 bases; junction bases outside the gene matches: 5. CDR3 coding DNA: TGTGCCAGTAGGTCTGCGGGAGGGGCCTACAATGAGCAGTTCTTC. Protein: CASRSAGGAYNEQFF. The full variable domain, with the rest looked up from reference TRBV19 and TRBJ2-1, is DGGITQSPKYLFRKEGQNVTLSCEQNLNHDAMYWYRQDPGQGLRLIYYSQIVNDFQKGDIAEGYSVSREKKESFPLTVTSAQKNPTAFYLCASRSAGGAYNEQFFGPGTRLTVL.

CDR3: CASTPQGGIDGYTF. The CDR3 DNA follows: TGTGCCAGCACCCCTCAGGGTGGGATAGATGGCTACACCTTC. The chain joins TRBV27 to TRBJ1-2; weak D call: TRBD1 (5 bases). Germline V CDR1 and CDR2: MNHEY, SMNVEV (reference sequence). CDR3 size: 14 residues. With 7 bases removed from V and 6 bases from J, the gap between germline ends came to 18 bases.

This clone was counted between two and nine times. The rearrangement joins TRBV29-1 to TRBJ1-6; 10 bases agree with TRBD1. Germline trimming cut 4 bases from V and 7 bases from J; bases unmatched to any gene: 7. Germline assignment: CDR1 SQVTM and CDR2 ANQGSEA. The CDR3 sequence is 15 residues long. This CDR3 reads CSVGPGQGDNSPLHF. The CDR3 nucleotides are TGCAGCGTTGGACCTGGACAGGGGGACAATTCACCCCTCCACTTT. Full variable domain (outside the CDR3, taken from reference TRBV29-1 and TRBJ1-6): SAVISQKPSRDICQRGTSLTIQCQVDSQVTMMFWYRQQPGQSLTLIATANQGSEATYESGFVIDKFPISRPNLTFSTLTVSNMSPEDSSIYLCSVGPGQGDNSPLHFGNGTRLTVT.

This clone rates as hyperexpanded (1% or more). The CDR3 DNA is TGCGCCAGCAGTGAGACATCGGGACTACGATTAGCCAAAAACATTCAGTACTTC. Translated, it gives CASSETSGLRLAKNIQYF. The chain links TRBV10-1 to TRBJ2-4; TRBD2 agrees at 7 bases. The CDR3 is made up of 18 amino acids. V lost 2 bases to trimming and J lost 0 bases; unmatched junction nucleotides: 10. The germline gives CDR1 WNHNN, CDR2 SYGVQD (reference sequence).